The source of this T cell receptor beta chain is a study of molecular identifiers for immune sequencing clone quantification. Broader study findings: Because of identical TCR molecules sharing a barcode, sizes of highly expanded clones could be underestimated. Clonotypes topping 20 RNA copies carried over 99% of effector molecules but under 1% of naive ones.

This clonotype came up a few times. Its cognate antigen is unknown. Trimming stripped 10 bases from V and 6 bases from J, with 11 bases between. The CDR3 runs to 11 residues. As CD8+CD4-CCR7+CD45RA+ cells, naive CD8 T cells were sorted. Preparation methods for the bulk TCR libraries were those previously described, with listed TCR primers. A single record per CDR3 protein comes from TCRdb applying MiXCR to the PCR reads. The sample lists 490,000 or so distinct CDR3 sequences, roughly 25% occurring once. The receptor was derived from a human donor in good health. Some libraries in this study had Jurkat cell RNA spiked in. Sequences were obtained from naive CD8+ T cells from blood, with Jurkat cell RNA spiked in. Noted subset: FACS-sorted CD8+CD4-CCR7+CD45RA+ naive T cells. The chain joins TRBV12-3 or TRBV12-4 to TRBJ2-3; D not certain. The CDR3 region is CATRLGDTQYF. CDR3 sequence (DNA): TGTGCCACTCGCCTGGGTGATACGCAGTATTTT.